This T cell receptor beta chain emerged from a study of blood T cell repertoires in COVID-19 (dated by TCRdb to the early 2020s). For the wider study: Samples from collaborators originated in the United States, Italy and Spain and spanned both the acute and convalescent phases of COVID-19. The material from the prospective study consisted of cDNA or gDNA derived from T cells, B-cell-depleted T cells, or PBMCs. The dataset comprised deeply sampled blood TCRbeta repertoires from subjects exposed to, actively infected with, or recovered from COVID-19. The repertoires were made available in a free public database intended to serve as a resource for research on the immune response to SARS-CoV-2. The samples were drawn from two sources: the first 160 participants of the ongoing ImmuneRACE study, and some 1,300 subjects contributed by 6 global collaborators. A de-identified subject ID, COVID-19 status, age in years and sex were almost always included in the sample metadata. Where available, HLA class I and class II types were obtained from metadata supplied by the sample provider rather than from assay-based typing. Study-level results and caveats: Clinical and demographic metadata were provided uncurated, with the amount varying by source and participant.

Whole blood was collected in K2EDTA tubes by collaborating institutions according to the institutions' own protocols. For TCRbeta analysis, collaborator samples were shipped as frozen whole blood, as isolated PBMCs, or as DNA extracted from either sample type. From the germline V gene, CDR1 is ENHRY and CDR2 is SYGVKD. Germline trimming: 3 bases from V, 1 base from J; junction bases outside gene matches: 6. The CDR3 numbers 16 residues from cysteine through phenylalanine. Kept here is only the CDR3 DNA, which spans 48 bases and is read in frame from base 1. Of note for this clone: It has no known antigen specificity. Base qualities are not recorded, but no much larger clone differs from it by a single base.

TCRbeta CDR3 regions were amplified from genomic DNA by means of the immunoSEQ Assay, a bias-controlled multiplex PCR. As for the original processing: Nucleated cell counts per sample were estimated from amplification of reference gene primers within the assay. To quantify the absolute abundance of each unique TCRbeta CDR3 rearrangement, sequence reads were collapsed and filtered. For each sample, productive Simpson clonality was calculated as the square root of Simpson's diversity index over productive rearrangements. TCRdb re-hosts the immuneACCESS table, in-frame sequences only. Its copies lack some clones; in the studies checked, an unresolved V gene accounts for under half of them, and the cause for the rest is not known. The DNA was the basis for D and trimming; V, J and clone size are from that table. The sample table shows roughly 200,000 clones, and around 87% are seen once. In total, the top ten clones hold about 2.5% of the sample.

Sequenced input: peripheral blood. Rearrangement joined TRBV10-3 to TRBJ2-7, with 10 middle bases fitting TRBD2. The TCR originated in a man in his forties with active or convalescent COVID-19. The CDR3 protein is CAISDPGLAASYEQYF. The bases read TGTGCCATCAGTGACCCCGGACTAGCGGCATCCTACGAGCAGTACTTC.